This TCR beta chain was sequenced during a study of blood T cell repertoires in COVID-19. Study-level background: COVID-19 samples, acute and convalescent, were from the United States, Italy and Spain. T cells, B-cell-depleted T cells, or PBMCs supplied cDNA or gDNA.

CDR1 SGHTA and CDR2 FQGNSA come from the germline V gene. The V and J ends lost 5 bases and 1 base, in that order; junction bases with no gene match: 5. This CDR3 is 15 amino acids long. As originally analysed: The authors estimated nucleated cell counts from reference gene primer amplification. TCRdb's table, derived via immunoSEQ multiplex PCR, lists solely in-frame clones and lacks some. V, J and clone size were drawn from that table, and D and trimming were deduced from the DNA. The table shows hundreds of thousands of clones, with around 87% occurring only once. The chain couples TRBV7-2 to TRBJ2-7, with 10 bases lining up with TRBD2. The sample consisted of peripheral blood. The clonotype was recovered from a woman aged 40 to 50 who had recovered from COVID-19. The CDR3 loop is CASSPSGGASYEQYF. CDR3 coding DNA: TGTGCCAGCAGCCCTAGCGGGGGTGCATCCTACGAGCAGTACTTC.